This T cell receptor beta chain is drawn from a study of control samples from healthy donors and cancer patients (dated by TCRdb to the early 2020s). V and J are truncated by 5 bases and 2 bases respectively, leaving an intervening sequence of 4 bases. From the germline V gene, CDR1 is MDHEN and CDR2 is SYDVKM. The CDR3 numbers 12 residues from cysteine through phenylalanine. Here the CDR3 DNA is all that survives: 36 bases in frame from base 1. Library method: the immunoSEQ multiplex PCR assay. This is the immuneACCESS table as TCRdb keeps it, with only in-frame sequences that have V and J called. A part of the clones is gone; compared with another copy, unresolved V genes explain less than half, and the rest is unexplained. In this sample the table shows about 150,000 clones, 93% of which occur a single time. Almost 6% of the sample comes from the top ten. The count of this clone is one. Its antigen specificity is not known. Base qualities are not at hand, and no much larger clone is one base apart.

This sequence originates from a man younger than 35 in good health. The source material was blood. The rearranged segments are TRBV28 and TRBJ1-5; no D gene can be assigned with confidence. The CDR3 region reads CASSPGNQPQHF. The nucleotides are TGTGCCAGCAGTCCTGGCAATCAGCCCCAGCATTTT.